The sequence of this T cell receptor (beta chain) was determined in a study of blood T cell repertoires in COVID-19. The assay was immunoSEQ multiplex PCR, and TCRdb's table has in-frame clones only and misses some. The sample has hundreds of thousands of clones, more than 75% seen once. Participant reports of clinical history set cohort assignment. Two consecutive negative NP/OP PCR tests, clearance, or resolved symptoms defined Cohort 3 recovery. V lost 5 bases to trimming and J lost 6 bases; unmatched junction nucleotides: 7. CDR1 and CDR2 from the germline V gene are MNHEY and SVGEGT. This CDR3 has 15 residues.

The receptor comes from a woman aged 50 to 65 who had recovered from COVID-19. The sequenced sample consisted of PBMCs or T cells enriched from blood (not recorded which). V is TRBV6-2 or TRBV6-3 and J is TRBJ2-2, with 9 nucleotides matching TRBD2. DNA for the CDR3: TGTGCCAGCAGTCGGCTGGGGACTAGCCCCGGGGAGCTGTTTTTT. Translating it yields CASSRLGTSPGELFF.